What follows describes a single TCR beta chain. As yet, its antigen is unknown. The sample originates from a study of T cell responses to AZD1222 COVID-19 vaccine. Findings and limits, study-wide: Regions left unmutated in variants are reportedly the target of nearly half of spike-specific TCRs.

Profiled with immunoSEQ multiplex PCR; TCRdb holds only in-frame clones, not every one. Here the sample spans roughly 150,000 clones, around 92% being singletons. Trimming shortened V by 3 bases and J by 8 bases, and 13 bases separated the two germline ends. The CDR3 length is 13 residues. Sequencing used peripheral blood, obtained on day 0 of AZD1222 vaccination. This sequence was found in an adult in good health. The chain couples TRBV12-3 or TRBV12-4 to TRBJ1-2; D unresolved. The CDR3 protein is CASSLRGRLGYTF. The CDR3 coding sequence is TGTGCCAGCAGTTTGAGAGGGAGGTTGGGCTACACCTTC.